One sample yielded the 27 T cell receptor beta chains listed below, sequenced in a study of identical twins (dated by TCRdb to about 2016). Libraries were prepared through 5' RACE. This sample was sequenced with an Illumina HiSeq 2000. TCRdb reran the public reads through fastp at Q25 and MiXCR, keeping productive beta chains. Merged by CDR3 protein, the rows form single entries marked with the most common genes and DNA. The table for this sample lists some 660,000 distinct CDR3 sequences; over 8.5% of them were counted only once. 0.75% to 1% of the sample belongs to the ten largest clones. These data also featured in a second study, about yellow fever vaccine responses in identical twins.

What was sequenced was PBMCs. These receptors were obtained from a woman between 18 and 29 years old in good health.

This clonotype was seen more than once but under ten times. The chain has TRBV20-1 and TRBJ1-1; D is ambiguous. The CDR3 spans 16 residues. V lost 0 bases to trimming and J lost 0 bases, with 14 bases between them. Germline-derived CDR1 and CDR2 are DFQATT and SNEGSKA (reference sequence). CDR3 sequence (DNA): TGCAGTGCTAGAGATTCCCGAGGAGTTATGAACACTGAAGCTTTCTTT. This sequence encodes CSARDSRGVMNTEAFF.

In this sample, this clonotype turned up a few times. The V gene is TRBV19, the J gene TRBJ2-7; TRBD1 agrees at 8 bases. The CDR3 contains 14 residues. In germline, CDR1 is LNHDA, CDR2 SQIVND (reference sequence). The ends lost 3 bases at V and 5 bases at J; junction bases unmatched: 6. The CDR3 loop is CASSIAGGLDEQYF. For the CDR3, the DNA is TGTGCCAGTAGTATCGCAGGGGGCCTGGACGAGCAGTACTTC.

This clonotype was seen more than once but under ten times. This rearrangement joins TRBV27 to TRBJ1-4; 8 bases are shared with TRBD1. The CDR3 extends over 15 amino acids. The ends lost 7 bases at V and 6 bases at J; junction bases unmatched: 10. Germline V gene sequence: CDR1 MNHEY, CDR2 SMNVEV (reference sequence). CDR3 in amino acids: CASISDRGYDEKLFF. The CDR3 nucleotides read TGTGCCAGCATTTCCGACAGGGGTTATGATGAAAAACTGTTTTTT.

This chain links TRBV6-5 with TRBJ2-1; 8 bases line up with TRBD2. Germline lookup yields CDR1 MNHEY and CDR2 SVGAGI. The J segment lost 8 bases and the V segment lost 4 bases, leaving 10 bases of the junction unmatched. The CDR3 contains 15 residues. CDR3 DNA: TGTGCCAGCAGTTCCCCGGGACTAGTAGGGGATGAGCAGTTCTTC. Amino acids: CASSSPGLVGDEQFF.

The chain is built from TRBV11-2 and TRBJ2-2; D possibly corresponds to TRBD2 (6 bases). Looked up from germline, CDR1 is SGHAT and CDR2 is FQNNGV. The ends were cut back, 5 bases at V and 5 bases at J, with 18 bases in the middle. The CDR3 totals 16 residues. In DNA form, the CDR3 reads TGTGCCAGCAGCCCTCTACGGGGGAAGAGGACCGGGGAGCTGTTTTTT. Translating gives CASSPLRGKRTGELFF.

This chain connects TRBV6-6 to TRBJ2-2, with a tentative D call TRBD1 (5 bases). In germline, CDR1 is MNHNY, CDR2 SVGAGI (reference sequence). The V gene lost 5 bases and the J gene lost 7 bases, with 8 bases spanning the gap. This CDR3 is built from 12 residues. The CDR3 reads CASSKGVGELFF. For the CDR3, the DNA is TGTGCCAGCAGTAAAGGGGTCGGGGAGCTGTTTTTT.

The chain is built from TRBV3-1 and TRBJ2-5; no definite D call. V was shortened by 0 bases and J by 13 bases, with 24 bases between the two germline ends. The germline CDR1 and CDR2 sequences are LGHDT and YNNKEL (reference sequence). This CDR3 has 16 residues. The CDR3 reads CASSQEARHRNTVPYF. CDR3 in DNA: TGTGCCAGCAGCCAAGAGGCGCGTCATCGGAACACCGTCCCGTACTTC.

This clonotype was detected ten times or more. The chain joins TRBV10-3 to TRBJ2-5, with TRBD1 identical over 7 bases. The CDR3 is 14 residues long. V was clipped by 6 bases and J by 5 bases; unmatched bases: 9. CDR1 is ENHRY and CDR2 is SYGVKD in the germline V gene. Here the CDR3 reads CAIRDTGEGETQYF. The CDR3 region has the DNA TGTGCCATCAGGGACACAGGGGAAGGCGAGACCCAGTACTTC.

This sequence joins TRBV7-9 and TRBJ2-2; TRBD1 matches 8 bases. The germline CDR1 and CDR2 sequences are SEHNR and FQNEAQ (reference sequence). CDR3 size: 17 residues. Unmatched junction bases numbered 12, after V lost 5 bases and J lost 4 bases. The CDR3 DNA follows: TGTGCCAGCAGCCTCACAGGGGGTCTGTCGGCCACCGGGGAGCTGTTTTTT. It translates to CASSLTGGLSATGELFF.

The CDR3 region is CASSPEWWPFGYEQYF. The CDR3 coding sequence is TGCGCCAGCAGCCCCGAGTGGTGGCCCTTCGGCTACGAGCAGTACTTC. The V call is TRBV5-1, the J call TRBJ2-7, with D unclear. Germline V CDR1 and CDR2: SGHRS, YFSETQ. Trimming removed 4 bases from V and 3 bases from J, with 20 bases in between. The CDR3 covers 16 residues.

The rearrangement uses TRBV24-1 and TRBJ2-2; D may be TRBD1 (6 bases). V lost 4 bases, J lost 5 bases, and 19 bases lay in between. This CDR3 has 17 amino acids. Germline assignment: CDR1 KGHDR and CDR2 SFDVKD. The CDR3 DNA reads TGTGCCACCAGTGACCTTGGACAGCCTCAGGGTACCGGGGAGCTGTTTTTT. Protein sequence: CATSDLGQPQGTGELFF.

This clonotype was seen ten or more times. The chain carries TRBV12-3 or TRBV12-4 and TRBJ2-3, with no clear D. V dropped 4 bases and J dropped 0 bases, with 11 bases sitting between them. The CDR3 length is 15 residues. CDR3 sequence reads: CASSSEQTSTDTQYF. In DNA form, the CDR3 reads TGTGCCAGCAGTTCAGAACAGACTAGCACAGATACGCAGTATTTT.

J is TRBJ1-4 and V is TRBV21-1; the D call of TRBD1 is as the table states it, not checked on the DNA. TRBV21-1 is described as a pseudogene. The CDR3 is made up of 13 amino acids. CDR3 protein: CAIPGQRNEKLFF. The CDR3 nucleotides are TGTGCCATCCCGGGACAGAGGAATGAAAAACTGTTTTTT.

At least ten counts were recorded for this clonotype. The chain uses TRBV5-1 and TRBJ2-1; D ambiguous. The CDR3 runs to 15 residues. The germline V and J ends were trimmed by 5 bases and 6 bases, with 18 bases remaining between them. Looked up from germline, CDR1 is SGHRS and CDR2 is YFSETQ. CDR3 in DNA: TGCGCCAGCAGGATTGGAAAGTTCCCTGGCAATGAGCAGTTCTTC. Amino acid sequence: CASRIGKFPGNEQFF.

This CDR3 is CASSQDTGTPYEQYF. The CDR3 DNA sequence: TGCGCCAGCAGCCAAGACACCGGGACACCTTACGAGCAGTACTTC. The V call is TRBV4-1, the J call TRBJ2-7; D may be TRBD1 (6 bases). Per germline, CDR1 MGHRA and CDR2 YSYEKL. The V gene lost 0 bases and the J gene lost 4 bases, with 13 bases spanning the gap. There are 15 residues in the CDR3.

V usage is TRBV7-9 and J usage is TRBJ2-4; 8 bases fit TRBD2. J was trimmed by 7 bases and V by 4 bases; bases with no gene match: 6. Germline-derived CDR1 and CDR2 are SEHNR and FQNEAQ (reference sequence). The CDR3 is made up of 14 amino acids. The CDR3 protein is CASSSLADINIQYF. The CDR3 nucleotides read TGTGCCAGCAGCTCACTAGCGGATATTAACATTCAGTACTTC.

The chain links TRBV12-3 or TRBV12-4 to TRBJ1-2; D remains ambiguous. Trimming removed 3 bases from V and 8 bases from J, with 19 bases in between. The CDR3 consists of 15 residues. The CDR3 DNA follows: TGTGCCAGCAGTTTTGAAGTTAGGTTGACACAAGGCTACACCTTC. It translates to CASSFEVRLTQGYTF.

The chain couples TRBV29-1 to TRBJ2-1; D remains unclear. Trimming removed 5 bases at V and 5 bases at J, with 7 bases between. CDR1 is SQVTM and CDR2 is ANQGSEA in the germline V gene. This CDR3 spans 11 amino acids. CDR3 in amino acids: CSVTADNEQFF. The CDR3 DNA follows: TGCAGCGTTACTGCGGACAATGAGCAGTTCTTC.

This rearrangement joins TRBV30 to TRBJ2-7; a possible D gene is TRBD1 (5 bases). In germline, CDR1 is GTSNPN, CDR2 SVGIG (reference sequence). V was pared by 2 bases and J by 4 bases, with 9 bases between. The CDR3 runs 12 residues. The CDR3 loop is CAWSSGLYEQYF. CDR3 in DNA: TGTGCCTGGAGTTCAGGGTTATACGAGCAGTACTTC.

This clonotype has ten or more counts. This chain uses TRBV3-1 with TRBJ2-7; D might be TRBD2 (5 bases). Between the trimmed V and J ends, which lost 1 base and 1 base, there was a span of 8 bases. CDR1 and CDR2 (germline): LGHDT, YNNKEL (reference sequence). CDR3 length equals 14 residues. The CDR3 DNA follows: TGTGCCAGCAGCCAAGTCGGGGATTCCTACGAGCAGTACTTC. Its translation is CASSQVGDSYEQYF.

This chain's CDR3 is CSDGTDTQYF. CDR3 nucleotides: TGCAGCGACGGCACAGATACGCAGTATTTT. V usage is TRBV29-1 and J usage is TRBJ2-3; D ambiguous. From germline, CDR1 is SQVTM and CDR2 ANQGSEA. With 7 bases removed from V and 1 base from J, the gap between germline ends came to 3 bases. The length of the CDR3 is 10 residues.

This rearrangement joins TRBV4-2 to TRBJ1-2, with D possibly TRBD1 on 6 matching bases. Germline V gene sequence: CDR1 LGHNA, CDR2 YNFKEQ. Between the trimmed V and J ends, which lost 1 base and 3 bases, there was a span of 12 bases. The CDR3 loop spans 15 amino acids. CDR3 nucleotides: TGTGCCAGCAGCCAAGGGTCCGGGGGCGACTATGGCTACACCTTC. Encoded protein: CASSQGSGGDYGYTF.

The chain uses TRBV27 and TRBJ2-2, with TRBD2 identical over 12 bases. The CDR3 has 18 amino acids. V lost 3 bases and J lost 2; bases outside the gene matches: 7. Germline loops: CDR1 MNHEY, CDR2 SMNVEV (reference sequence). Here the CDR3 reads CASSFSSGRARNTGELFF. Here the CDR3 DNA reads TGTGCCAGCAGTTTCTCTAGCGGGAGGGCCCGTAACACCGGGGAGCTGTTTTTT.

V and J are TRBV12-3 or TRBV12-4 and TRBJ2-3; D ambiguous. The CDR3 is 14 amino acids. Trimming shortened V by 3 bases and J by 2 bases, and 9 bases separated the two germline ends. The DNA for the CDR3 is TGTGCCAGCAGTTTTTACGGTTCCACAGATACGCAGTATTTT. Amino acids: CASSFYGSTDTQYF.

Here the CDR3 DNA reads TGCAGTGCGGCGAAGGCGGGAGGATCCTACGAGCAGTACTTC. Its protein is CSAAKAGGSYEQYF. The chain employs TRBV20-1 and TRBJ2-7; 8 bases are a match to TRBD2. J gave up 1 base and V 6 bases, and 8 bases lay outside the gene matches. The CDR3 is made up of 14 amino acids. Germline loops: CDR1 DFQATT, CDR2 SNEGSKA (reference sequence).

This clonotype has ten or more counts. This sequence joins TRBV3-1 and TRBJ2-2; D is uncertain. CDR3 length: 15 amino acids. Germline CDR1 reads LGHDT; CDR2 reads YNNKEL (reference sequence). The V and J ends lost 1 base and 7 bases respectively, with 13 bases between them. This CDR3 reads CASSQVRIGIGELFF. In DNA, the CDR3 is TGTGCCAGCAGCCAAGTCAGGATAGGTATCGGGGAGCTGTTTTTT.

In its sample, this clonotype was seen a few times. This sequence joins TRBV29-1 and TRBJ1-3; possibly TRBD1 for D (6 bases). CDR3 length: 14 amino acids. Trimming pared 7 bases from V and 0 bases from J, leaving 13 bases between. Germline CDR1 reads SQVTM; CDR2 reads ANQGSEA. CDR3 in DNA: TGCAGCGCTAGGGACACCTACTCTGGAAACACCATATATTTT. Translation: CSARDTYSGNTIYF.